These 8 T cell receptor beta chains originate from one sample sequenced in a study of blood T cell repertoires in COVID-19. The method was immunoSEQ multiplex PCR; TCRdb's version includes in-frame clones alone and lacks a portion of them. The data contain approximately 60,000 clones, approximately 84% of them singletons. The sequenced sample consisted of peripheral blood. The receptor source for this set is a man in his fifties or sixties with active COVID-19.

CDR3 nucleotides: TGTGCCAGCAGCGCCGACATCCAAGAGACCCAGTACTTC. Its protein product is CASSADIQETQYF. The chain combines TRBV5-4 with TRBJ2-5; D is unresolved. From germline, CDR1 is SGHNT and CDR2 YYREEE (reference sequence). The V end lost 4 bases, the J end lost 1 base, and 8 bases lay between the germline ends. The CDR3 is 13 residues long.

In its sample, this clone was seen a few times. This chain links TRBV5-4 with TRBJ2-2; 9 bases agree with TRBD2. Germline V gives CDR1 SGHNT, CDR2 YYREEE (reference sequence). This CDR3 contains 16 residues. The trim removed 3 bases at V and 1 base at J, leaving 4 bases unmatched. In nucleotides, the CDR3 is TGTGCCAGCAGCTCCGGACTAGCGCAGAACACCGGGGAGCTGTTTTTT. Translation: CASSSGLAQNTGELFF.

A single count supports this clone. The chain links TRBV7-9 to TRBJ1-5, with unresolved D. The CDR3 spans 14 residues. CDR1 and CDR2 (germline): SEHNR, FQNEAQ (reference sequence). Trimming cost V 0 bases and J 5 bases, with 8 bases left between them. The CDR3 nucleotides are TGTGCCAGCAGCTTAGCTGGGCCGTATCAGCCCCAGCATTTT. Encoded protein: CASSLAGPYQPQHF.

In its sample, this clone was seen a few times. The chain employs TRBV10-3 and TRBJ2-7, with D perhaps matching TRBD2 (6 bases). There are 20 residues in the CDR3. Deletions cut 0 bases from V and 1 base from J, with 25 bases between. The germline gives CDR1 ENHRY, CDR2 SYGVKD. CDR3 in amino acids: CAISESIDSDPAGGSYEQYF. The CDR3 bases are TGTGCCATCAGTGAGTCGATTGATAGTGACCCGGCCGGGGGTTCCTACGAGCAGTACTTC.

The chain is built from TRBV6-5 and TRBJ2-7; 9 bases agree with TRBD1. The CDR3 spans 16 residues. J was trimmed by 2 bases and V by 2 bases; bases with no gene match: 7. The germline CDR1 and CDR2 sequences are MNHEY and SVGAGI. CDR3 nucleotides: TGTGCCAGCAGTTACCCTGGGACAGGGACGGCCTACGAGCAGTACTTC. Encoded protein: CASSYPGTGTAYEQYF.

The rearrangement links TRBV27 to TRBJ2-5; 8 nucleotides match TRBD1. The V segment lost 5 bases and the J segment 0 bases; nucleotides outside the gene matches: 8. This CDR3 contains 16 residues. Looked up from germline, CDR1 is MNHEY and CDR2 is SMNVEV (reference sequence). This CDR3 reads CASSHRQGAYQETQYF. The CDR3 region has the DNA TGTGCCAGCAGTCACCGGCAGGGGGCTTACCAAGAGACCCAGTACTTC.

The V call is TRBV28, the J call TRBJ2-2, with TRBD1 as a possible D gene (6 bases). Trimming removed 9 bases at V and 4 bases at J, with 12 bases between. Per germline, CDR1 MDHEN and CDR2 SYDVKM. The CDR3 is made up of 13 amino acids. CDR3 coding DNA: TGTGCCAGGACAGGACAGTCCACCGGGGAGCTGTTTTTT. This gives the protein CARTGQSTGELFF.

This rearrangement joins TRBV4-3 to TRBJ2-2, with 12 bases matching TRBD2. The V and J ends lost 0 bases and 4 bases, in that order; junction bases with no gene match: 6. This CDR3 has 18 residues. CDR1 is LGHNA, CDR2 YSLEER, per germline. The CDR3 DNA is TGCGCCAGCAGCCAAGATCCGGGGGGACTAGCGGGCACCGGGGAGCTGTTTTTT. Amino acid sequence: CASSQDPGGLAGTGELFF.